The source of this T cell receptor beta chain is a study of beta chain features in type 1 diabetes. Reverse transcribing all isolated RNA meant expressed TCRB transcripts were sequenced. TCRdb's table, derived via immunoSEQ multiplex PCR, lists solely in-frame clones and lacks some. The sample has 300,000 to 450,000 clones, around 10% seen once. Via the markers CD45RO/CCR7/CD25/CD127/CD95/CD27, stem cell-like memory, regulatory, central memory and naive CD4+ cells were sorted. Study findings and constraints: Across all four CD4+ subsets, people with type 1 diabetes showed modestly shorter TCRB CDR3s.

In regard to this clone: Its antigen is unknown.

This CDR3 is 13 amino acids long. V gene TRBV21-1 combines with J gene TRBJ2-7; TRBD1, the table's D call, was not compared with the DNA. TRBV21-1 is listed as a pseudogene. The sample taken for sequencing was central memory CD4+ T cells from blood. The receptor was derived from a man aged 25-40 years with type 1 diabetes. The CDR3 region is CASSPQQGNEQYF. The CDR3 DNA follows: TGTGCCAGCAGCCCCCAACAGGGAAACGAGCAGTACTTC.